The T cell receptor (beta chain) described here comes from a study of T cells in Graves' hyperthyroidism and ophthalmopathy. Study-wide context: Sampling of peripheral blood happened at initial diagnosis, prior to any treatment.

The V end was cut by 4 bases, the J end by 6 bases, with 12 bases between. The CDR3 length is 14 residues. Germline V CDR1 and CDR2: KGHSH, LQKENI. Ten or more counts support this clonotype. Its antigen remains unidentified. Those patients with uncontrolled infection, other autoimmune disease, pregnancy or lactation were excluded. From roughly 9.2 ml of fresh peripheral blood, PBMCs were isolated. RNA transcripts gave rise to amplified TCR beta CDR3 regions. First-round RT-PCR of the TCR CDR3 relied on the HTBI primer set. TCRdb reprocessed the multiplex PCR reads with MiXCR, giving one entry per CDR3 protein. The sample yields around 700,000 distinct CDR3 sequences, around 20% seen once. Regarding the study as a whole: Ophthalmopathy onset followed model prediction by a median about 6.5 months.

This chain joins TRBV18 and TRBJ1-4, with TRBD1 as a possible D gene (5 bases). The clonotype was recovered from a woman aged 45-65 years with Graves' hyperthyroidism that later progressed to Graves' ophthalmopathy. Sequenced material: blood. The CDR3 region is CASSLRGVDEKLFF. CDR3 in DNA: TGTGCCAGCTCACTCAGAGGGGTGGATGAAAAACTGTTTTTT.